The 9 T cell receptor beta chains given below trace back to one sample, sequenced in a study of blood T cell repertoires in COVID-19. Only in-frame clones appear in the TCRdb table, and some are missing; sequencing was by immunoSEQ multiplex PCR. The table records 200,000 to 250,000 clones, about 88% of them present only once. The sample taken for sequencing was peripheral blood. These TCRs come from a woman aged 60-75 years with acute or convalescent COVID-19.

V and J are TRBV18 and TRBJ1-4, with D perhaps matching TRBD1 (6 bases). The V end lost 4 bases, the J end lost 7 bases, and 10 bases lay between the germline ends. The CDR3 spans 13 residues. CDR1 is KGHSH and CDR2 is LQKENI in the germline V gene. DNA for the CDR3: TGTGCCAGCTCACGGGGGCTTGGTGAAAAACTGTTTTTT. Translating gives CASSRGLGEKLFF.

The V call is TRBV11-2, the J call TRBJ1-1; D not resolved. V was clipped by 2 bases and J by 4 bases, with 11 bases between them. The CDR3 sequence is 14 residues long. CDR1 and CDR2 from the germline V gene are SGHAT and FQNNGV. The CDR3: CASSLNPGSTEAFF. In nucleotides, the CDR3 is TGTGCCAGCAGCTTAAACCCAGGAAGCACTGAAGCTTTCTTT.

The rearrangement links TRBV27 to TRBJ2-7; 7 positions agree with TRBD2. V was pared by 0 bases and J by 4 bases, with 9 bases of the junction left unmatched. Germline-derived CDR1 and CDR2 are MNHEY and SMNVEV (reference sequence). The CDR3 loop spans 16 amino acids. For the CDR3, the DNA is TGTGCCAGCAGTTTATCAGGTACGGGGGGTGTTTACGAGCAGTACTTC. Its protein product is CASSLSGTGGVYEQYF.

The CDR3 coding sequence is TGTGCCAGCAGTTCCGGACAGATAACAACTAATGAAAAACTGTTTTTT. It specifies CASSSGQITTNEKLFF. J is TRBJ1-4 and V is TRBV6-6, with D possibly being TRBD1 (6 bases). Germline V CDR1 and CDR2: MNHNY, SVGAGI (reference sequence). V lost 4 bases, J lost 0 bases, and 12 bases lay in between. This CDR3 is built from 16 residues.

V gene TRBV11-3 combines with J gene TRBJ2-1; perhaps TRBD1 as D (6 bases). Germline V gene lookup returns CDR1 SGHNT and CDR2 YENEEA. Trimming removed 5 bases at V and 6 bases at J, with 11 bases between. The CDR3 contains 13 residues. The CDR3 region has the DNA TGTGCCAGCAGCCAGGACAGTTCCAATGAGCAGTTCTTC. Its protein product is CASSQDSSNEQFF.

Only a few counts were recorded for this clone. The chain carries TRBV11-3 and TRBJ1-5, with 8 bases lining up with TRBD1. CDR1 is SGHNT and CDR2 is YENEEA in the germline V gene. The CDR3 runs 14 residues. The J segment lost 7 bases and the V segment lost 7 bases, leaving 9 bases of the junction unmatched. The CDR3: CASIISQGDQPQHF. CDR3 coding DNA: TGTGCCAGCATCATCTCACAGGGGGACCAGCCCCAGCATTTT. The variable domain in full, completed from reference TRBV11-3 and TRBJ1-5, reads EAGVVQSPRYKIIEKKQPVAFWCNPISGHNTLYWYLQNLGQGPELLIRYENEEAVDDSQLPKDRFSAERLKGVDSTLKIQPAELGDSAVYLCASIISQGDQPQHFGDGTRLSIL.

This clone was seen a single time. The chain is built from TRBV5-4 and TRBJ1-2, with a tentative D call TRBD1 (6 bases). Per germline, CDR1 SGHNT and CDR2 YYREEE (reference sequence). The germline V and J ends were trimmed by 4 bases and 0 bases, with 13 bases remaining between them. This CDR3 is 15 amino acids long. CDR3 DNA: TGTGCCAGCAGCCACCAGACAGGTTCTAACTATGGCTACACCTTC. Translating it yields CASSHQTGSNYGYTF.

CDR3 nucleotides: TGCGCCAGCAGTGAGTTCGGACAGGGATTTCCGTCCAAGCAGTACTTC. It encodes CASSEFGQGFPSKQYF. The rearrangement joins TRBV10-2 to TRBJ2-7; 8 bases are shared with TRBD1. Germline CDR1 reads WSHSY; CDR2 reads SAAADI. V gave up 1 base and J gave up 8 bases; unmatched junction bases: 13. CDR3 length: 16 amino acids.

The rearrangement joins TRBV6-5 to TRBJ1-2; 9 bases agree with TRBD1. V dropped 5 bases and J dropped 7; count of bases not matched to a gene: 5. Per the germline V gene, CDR1 is MNHEY and CDR2 is SVGAGI. This CDR3 is 13 amino acids long. The CDR3: CASSTGGGFGYTF. The CDR3 nucleotides are TGTGCCAGCAGTACAGGGGGCGGTTTTGGCTACACCTTC.